These 30 T cell receptor beta chains originate from one sample sequenced in a study of cytomegalovirus exposure and HLA in healthy donors. A multiplex PCR was run with 60 Vbeta primers and 13 Jbeta primers. Sequenced by immunoSEQ multiplex PCR; TCRdb stores in-frame clones only, minus some. The table has about 120,000 clones, about 80% seen once; the top ten hold around 12%. The sample consisted of PBMCs. These receptors originate from a woman in her forties in good health and CMV-seropositive.

The J gene is TRBJ2-7, the V gene TRBV5-4; perhaps TRBD2 as D (6 bases). Germline assignment: CDR1 SGHNT and CDR2 YYREEE (reference sequence). CDR3 length: 15 amino acids. V was shortened by 0 bases and J by 4 bases, with 14 bases between the two germline ends. The CDR3 is CASSLDDSRGYEQYF. The CDR3 DNA reads as TGTGCCAGCAGCTTGGATGACAGCCGGGGGTACGAGCAGTACTTC. Full variable domain (remainder filled in from reference TRBV5-4 and TRBJ2-7): ETGVTQSPTHLIKTRGQQVTLRCSSQSGHNTVSWYQQALGQGPQFIFQYYREEENGRGNFPPRFSGLQFPNYSSELNVNALELDDSALYLCASSLDDSRGYEQYFGPGTRLTVT.

The V gene is TRBV6-5, the J gene TRBJ1-5; D not resolved. The CDR3 consists of 15 residues. The V gene's germline CDR1 is MNHEY and CDR2 SVGAGI. V was shortened by 0 bases and J by 5 bases, with 11 bases between the two germline ends. This chain's CDR3 is CASSYSAGLDQPQHF. The CDR3 nucleotides are TGTGCCAGCAGTTACTCTGCGGGGTTGGATCAGCCCCAGCATTTT.

The chain joins TRBV19 to TRBJ2-5; 8 nucleotides line up with TRBD1. J was trimmed by 6 bases and V by 5 bases; bases with no gene match: 8. This CDR3 spans 14 amino acids. Germline CDR1 is LNHDA and CDR2 is SQIVND (reference sequence). The DNA of the CDR3 is TGTGCCAGTAGTGGGCGACAGGGGCGAAAGACCCAGTACTTC. Its translation: CASSGRQGRKTQYF.

The chain combines TRBV2 with TRBJ1-5; tentatively, D is TRBD1 (6 bases). Germline values: CDR1 SNHLY, CDR2 FYNNEI. There are 15 residues in the CDR3. V lost 3 bases to trimming and J lost 6 bases, with 15 bases between them. The CDR3 loop reads CASSEDSTGTQPQHF. DNA of the CDR3: TGTGCCAGCAGTGAGGACTCTACAGGGACTCAGCCCCAGCATTTT.

V is TRBV25-1 and J is TRBJ1-2; D gene uncertain. The ends were cut back, 6 bases at V and 4 bases at J, with 9 bases in the middle. This CDR3 has 12 amino acids. The germline V gene encodes CDR1 MGHDK and CDR2 SYGVNS. For the CDR3, the DNA is TGTGCCAGCAGCTCCAGTATCTATGGCTACACCTTC. Its protein product is CASSSSIYGYTF.

CDR3 DNA sequence: TGCAGCGCGGGGCTAACAGATACGCAGTATTTT. Translated: CSAGLTDTQYF. The V call is TRBV20-1, the J call TRBJ2-3; tentative D call: TRBD2 (6 bases). The germline V gene encodes CDR1 DFQATT and CDR2 SNEGSKA (reference sequence). The CDR3 covers 11 residues.

This chain uses TRBV4-2 with TRBJ1-3; the D gene is possibly TRBD1 (6 bases). CDR1 and CDR2 (germline): LGHNA, YNFKEQ. Trimming stripped 4 bases from V and 0 bases from J, with 13 bases between. The CDR3 is made up of 16 amino acids. CDR3 residues: CASSPAGATSGNTIYF. As DNA, the CDR3 is TGTGCCAGCAGCCCTGCGGGGGCCACCTCTGGAAACACCATATATTTT.

This chain uses TRBV27 with TRBJ1-1, with a weak D call TRBD1 (5 bases). There are 14 residues in the CDR3. CDR1 is MNHEY, CDR2 SMNVEV, per germline (reference sequence). V was clipped by 5 bases and J by 4 bases, with 14 bases between them. The CDR3 protein is CASSLQGLSTEAFF. In DNA form, the CDR3 reads TGTGCCAGCAGTCTCCAGGGTCTGAGCACTGAAGCTTTCTTT.

The V call is TRBV5-1, the J call TRBJ2-3; TRBD2 matches at 8 bases. The CDR3 consists of 15 residues. Germline V lookup: CDR1 SGHRS, CDR2 YFSETQ. J lost 5 bases, V lost 0 bases, and 5 bases had no gene match. DNA of the CDR3: TGCGCCAGCAGCTTGGCGGGGGGGCAGGGAGATACGCAGTATTTT. Its translation is CASSLAGGQGDTQYF.

The J gene is TRBJ1-1, the V gene TRBV18; tentative D call: TRBD1 (6 bases). V was clipped by 3 bases and J by 6 bases, with 8 bases between them. Germline-derived CDR1 and CDR2 are KGHSH and LQKENI. This CDR3 region has 12 residues. This CDR3 is CASSPGGPEAFF. The CDR3 coding sequence is TGTGCCAGCTCACCCGGGGGGCCTGAAGCTTTCTTT.

The J gene is TRBJ2-5, the V gene TRBV6-1; 9 positions agree with TRBD1. The CDR3 contains 11 residues. V lost 1 base to trimming and J lost 12 bases; unmatched junction nucleotides: 0. Germline V gives CDR1 MNHNS, CDR2 SASEGT. CDR3 DNA: TGTGCCAGCAGTGAAGGGACAGGGGAGTACTTC. Its translation is CASSEGTGEYF.

In this sample, this clone turned up a few times. The CDR3 DNA is TGTGCCAGCAGCCTTATCGACGCGGGAGAAGCTTTCTTT. Its protein is CASSLIDAGEAFF. This chain uses TRBV9 with TRBJ1-1, with D uncertain. V was trimmed by 4 bases and J by 8 bases, leaving 15 bases between them. The CDR3 totals 13 residues. Germline assignment: CDR1 SGDLS and CDR2 YYNGEE.

The chain combines TRBV4-2 with TRBJ1-2, with D possibly matching TRBD1 (5 bases). V dropped 0 bases and J dropped 2 bases, with 13 bases sitting between them. The germline V gene has CDR1 LGHNA and CDR2 YNFKEQ. The CDR3 runs to 16 residues. CDR3 residues: CASSQDWVGANYGYTF. The CDR3 DNA follows: TGTGCCAGCAGCCAAGATTGGGTTGGGGCAAACTATGGCTACACCTTC.

This chain links TRBV19 with TRBJ1-1; no clear D gene. Deletions cut 1 base from V and 4 bases from J, with 7 bases between. CDR3 size: 13 residues. Germline lookup yields CDR1 LNHDA and CDR2 SQIVND (reference sequence). This CDR3 is CASSIVSGTEAFF. The CDR3 nucleotides read TGTGCCAGTAGTATAGTTTCAGGCACTGAAGCTTTCTTT.

For this clone: At one end the junction does not follow the germline gene, possibly because of a read error. This chain joins TRBV20-1 and TRBJ1-1; 7 positions agree with TRBD1. From germline, CDR1 is DFQATT and CDR2 SNEGSKA (reference sequence). The CDR3 is made up of 11 amino acids. Here the CDR3 DNA reads TGCAGTGCTCAACAGGGGCGGCGAGCTTCCTTT. This gives the protein CSAQQGRRASF.

The rearrangement links TRBV18 to TRBJ1-1; 9 bases line up with TRBD1. CDR1 and CDR2 from the germline V gene are KGHSH and LQKENI. There are 14 residues in the CDR3. J gave up 4 bases and V 3 bases, and 3 bases lay outside the gene matches. The CDR3 DNA reads as TGTGCCAGCTCACCCGGGACAGGGAGCACTGAAGCTTTCTTT. Its protein product is CASSPGTGSTEAFF.

The rearrangement joins TRBV10-3 to TRBJ1-1; tentative D call: TRBD1 (5 bases). The CDR3 is 15 amino acids. V shed 5 bases and J shed 1 base, with 14 bases lying between them. Germline assignment: CDR1 ENHRY and CDR2 SYGVKD. The DNA for the CDR3 is TGTGCCATCAGTTCCACTTCGGGGGAGAACACTGAAGCTTTCTTT. The encoded protein is CAISSTSGENTEAFF.

This chain links TRBV4-1 with TRBJ1-5; 9 nucleotides align to TRBD1. Germline CDR1 reads MGHRA; CDR2 reads YSYEKL. The V segment lost 7 bases and the J segment 7 bases; nucleotides outside the gene matches: 8. CDR3 length equals 14 residues. This CDR3 reads CASKQTGGRQPQHF. As DNA, the CDR3 is TGCGCCAGCAAGCAAACAGGGGGCCGGCAGCCCCAGCATTTT.

J is TRBJ1-6 and V is TRBV9, with unresolved D. Germline CDR1 and CDR2: SGDLS and YYNGEE. Trimming shortened V by 4 bases and J by 2 bases, and 13 bases separated the two germline ends. The CDR3 is made up of 16 amino acids. CDR3: CASSQGRDTYNSPLHF. CDR3 DNA sequence: TGTGCCAGCAGCCAAGGAAGAGACACCTATAATTCACCCCTCCACTTT. Together with reference TRBV9 and TRBJ1-6, the CDR3 gives the full variable domain: DSGVTQTPKHLITATGQRVTLRCSPRSGDLSVYWYQQSLDQGLQFLIQYYNGEERAKGNILERFSAQQFPDLHSELNLSSLELGDSALYFCASSQGRDTYNSPLHFGNGTRLTVT.

Remarks on this clone: The same CDR3 can be traced to other DNA sequences in this sample. The chain combines TRBV15 with TRBJ1-1, with TRBD1 as a possible D gene (5 bases). Per the germline V gene, CDR1 is LNHNV and CDR2 is YYDKDF (reference sequence). This CDR3 is 14 amino acids long. The germline V and J ends were trimmed by 0 bases and 2 bases, with 7 bases remaining between them. CDR3 in DNA: TGTGCCACCAGCAGAGATAGGGGTAACACTGAAGCTTTCTTT. Protein product: CATSRDRGNTEAFF.

This chain links TRBV9 with TRBJ1-1, with D possibly matching TRBD1 (5 bases). The V end was cut by 4 bases, the J end by 7 bases, with 14 bases between. Germline loops: CDR1 SGDLS, CDR2 YYNGEE. The CDR3 is 13 residues long. CDR3 DNA sequence: TGTGCCAGCAGCCCTGCCGGGACTCTTGAAGCTTTCTTT. Amino acids: CASSPAGTLEAFF.

Comment on this clone: Other DNA sequences in this sample translate to the same CDR3. The gene calls are TRBV5-1 and TRBJ2-3, with TRBD2 identical over 9 bases. Germline V gene data show CDR1 as SGHRS and CDR2 as YFSETQ. V lost 0 bases and J lost 2; bases outside the gene matches: 4. The CDR3 loop spans 16 amino acids. The CDR3 DNA reads as TGCGCCAGCAGCTTGGACCTAGCGGGGTCCACAGATACGCAGTATTTT. It specifies CASSLDLAGSTDTQYF.

The chain is built from TRBV5-1 and TRBJ1-1, with a tentative D call TRBD1 (6 bases). Trimming pared 0 bases from V and 9 bases from J, leaving 15 bases between. There are 14 residues in the CDR3. Germline V CDR1 and CDR2: SGHRS, YFSETQ. The CDR3 nucleotides read TGCGCCAGCAGCTTGGAGGTAGGGGGGGCCCAAGCTTTCTTT. Encoded protein: CASSLEVGGAQAFF.

The chain recombines TRBV10-3 with TRBJ2-7; D is undetermined. This CDR3 is 11 amino acids long. The germline V gene has CDR1 ENHRY and CDR2 SYGVKD. V lost 8 bases, J lost 4 bases, and 9 bases lay in between. The CDR3 region has the DNA TGTGCCATCTCCGAGCTTTACGAGCAGTACTTC. This gives the protein CAISELYEQYF.

J is TRBJ2-7 and V is TRBV19, with D possibly TRBD1 on 6 matching bases. The ends were cut back, 4 bases at V and 6 bases at J, with 13 bases in the middle. This CDR3 has 13 amino acids. Germline loops: CDR1 LNHDA, CDR2 SQIVND (reference sequence). In nucleotides, the CDR3 is TGTGCCAGTAGTACCTATATGACAGGCGAGCAGTACTTC. This encodes CASSTYMTGEQYF.

This clone was seen only a few times. The V and J genes are TRBV7-2 and TRBJ2-2, with 11 bases fitting TRBD1. After removal of 4 bases from V and 3 bases from J, the junction contained 1 base not matched to a gene. CDR1 is SGHTA, CDR2 FQGNSA, per germline. The CDR3 length is 15 residues. The CDR3 nucleotides are TGTGCCAGCAGCTCGGGACAGGGGGACACCGGGGAGCTGTTTTTT. Its protein is CASSSGQGDTGELFF. Variable domain in full (rest from reference TRBV7-2 and TRBJ2-2): GAGVSQSPSNKVTEKGKDVELRCDPISGHTALYWYRQSLGQGLEFLIYFQGNSAPDKSGLPSDRFSAERTGGSVSTLTIQRTQQEDSAVYLCASSSGQGDTGELFFGEGSRLTVL.

A single count supports this clone. The genes are TRBV4-2 and TRBJ2-2; D may be TRBD2 (6 bases). Germline V gene data show CDR1 as LGHNA and CDR2 as YNFKEQ. The CDR3 totals 15 residues. The V end lost 4 bases, the J end lost 3 bases, and 12 bases lay between the germline ends. CDR3 nucleotides: TGTGCCAGCAGCCCCGGGACTGGATACACCGGGGAGCTGTTTTTT. This gives the protein CASSPGTGYTGELFF.

This clone was counted a few times. V and J are TRBV2 and TRBJ1-1; perhaps TRBD1 as D (5 bases). The germline gives CDR1 SNHLY, CDR2 FYNNEI. CDR3 length: 15 amino acids. Trimming removed 6 bases at V and 4 bases at J, with 18 bases between. The CDR3 region has the DNA TGTGCCAGCAGCTGGCAGACCTCCGGGGGCACTGAAGCTTTCTTT. It yields the protein CASSWQTSGGTEAFF.

The chain uses TRBV5-8 and TRBJ1-3; the D is unclear. Germline V gives CDR1 SGHTS, CDR2 YDEGEE. The CDR3 length is 15 residues. V lost 4 bases to trimming and J lost 0 bases, with 11 bases between them. The CDR3 loop reads CASSPAGHSGNTIYF. CDR3 nucleotide sequence: TGTGCCAGCAGCCCAGCGGGCCACTCTGGAAACACCATATATTTT.

The chain carries TRBV7-9 and TRBJ2-7; possibly TRBD1 for D (6 bases). CDR3 length equals 15 residues. V dropped 1 base and J dropped 1 base, with 11 bases sitting between them. The germline V gene encodes CDR1 SEHNR and CDR2 FQNEAQ (reference sequence). The CDR3 DNA reads as TGTGCCAGCAGCTTAGGGGGGACACCTTCCTACGAGCAGTACTTC. Translated: CASSLGGTPSYEQYF.